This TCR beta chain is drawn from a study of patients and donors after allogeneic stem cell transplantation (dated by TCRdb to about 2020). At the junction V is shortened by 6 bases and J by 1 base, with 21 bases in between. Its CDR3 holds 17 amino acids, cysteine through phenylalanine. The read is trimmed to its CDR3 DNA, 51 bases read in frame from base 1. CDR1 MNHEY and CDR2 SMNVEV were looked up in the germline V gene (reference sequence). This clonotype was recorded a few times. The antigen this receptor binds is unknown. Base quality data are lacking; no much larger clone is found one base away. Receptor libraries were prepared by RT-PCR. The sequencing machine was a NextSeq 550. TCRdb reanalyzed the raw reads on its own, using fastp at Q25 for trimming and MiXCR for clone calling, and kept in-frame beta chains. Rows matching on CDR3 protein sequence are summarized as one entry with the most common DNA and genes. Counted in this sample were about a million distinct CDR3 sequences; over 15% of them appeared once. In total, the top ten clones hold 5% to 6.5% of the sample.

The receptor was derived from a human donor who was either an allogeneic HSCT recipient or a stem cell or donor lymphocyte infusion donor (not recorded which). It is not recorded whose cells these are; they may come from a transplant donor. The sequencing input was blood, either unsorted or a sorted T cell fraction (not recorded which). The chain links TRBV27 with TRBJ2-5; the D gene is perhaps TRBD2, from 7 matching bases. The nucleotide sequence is TGTGCCAGCAGACCCTTTGGGGGGCGACTAGCCCAAGAGACCCAGTACTTC. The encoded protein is CASRPFGGRLAQETQYF.